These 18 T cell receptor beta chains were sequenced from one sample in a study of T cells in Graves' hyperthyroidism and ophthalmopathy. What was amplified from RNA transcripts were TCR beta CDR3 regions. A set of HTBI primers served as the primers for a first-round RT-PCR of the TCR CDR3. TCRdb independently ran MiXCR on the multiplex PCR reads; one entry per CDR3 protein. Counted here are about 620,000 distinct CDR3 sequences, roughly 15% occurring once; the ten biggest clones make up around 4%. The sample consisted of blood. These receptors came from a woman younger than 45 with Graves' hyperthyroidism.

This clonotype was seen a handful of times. The CDR3 reads CASSQGAGRADTQYF. The DNA for the CDR3 is TGTGCCAGCAGCCAAGGGGCCGGGAGAGCAGATACGCAGTATTTT. The chain employs TRBV7-2 and TRBJ2-3, with a possible D match to TRBD2 (6 bases). The CDR3 spans 15 residues. V shed 5 bases and J shed 4 bases, with 16 bases lying between them. In germline, CDR1 is SGHTA, CDR2 FQGNSA. Drawing the rest from reference TRBV7-2 and TRBJ2-3, the complete variable domain is GAGVSQSPSNKVTEKGKDVELRCDPISGHTALYWYRQSLGQGLEFLIYFQGNSAPDKSGLPSDRFSAERTGGSVSTLTIQRTQQEDSAVYLCASSQGAGRADTQYFGPGTRLTVL.

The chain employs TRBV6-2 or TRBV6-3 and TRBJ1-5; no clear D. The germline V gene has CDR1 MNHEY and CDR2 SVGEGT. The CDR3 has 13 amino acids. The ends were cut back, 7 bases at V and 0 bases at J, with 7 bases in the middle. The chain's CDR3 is CASTWNSNQPQHF. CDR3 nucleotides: TGTGCCAGCACCTGGAATAGCAATCAGCCCCAGCATTTT.

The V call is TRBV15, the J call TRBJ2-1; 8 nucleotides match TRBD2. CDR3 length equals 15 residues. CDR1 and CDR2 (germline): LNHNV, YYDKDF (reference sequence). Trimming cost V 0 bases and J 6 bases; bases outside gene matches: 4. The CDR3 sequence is CATSRDAGGGNEQFF. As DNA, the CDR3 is TGTGCCACCAGCAGAGATGCGGGAGGAGGCAATGAGCAGTTCTTC.

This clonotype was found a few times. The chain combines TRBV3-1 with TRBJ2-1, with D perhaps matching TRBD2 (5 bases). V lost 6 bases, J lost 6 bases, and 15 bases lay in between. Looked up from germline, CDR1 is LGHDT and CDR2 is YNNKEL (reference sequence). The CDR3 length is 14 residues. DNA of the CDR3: TGTGCCAGCAGTCGTAGCGAATTGGGCAATGAGCAGTTCTTC. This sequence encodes CASSRSELGNEQFF.

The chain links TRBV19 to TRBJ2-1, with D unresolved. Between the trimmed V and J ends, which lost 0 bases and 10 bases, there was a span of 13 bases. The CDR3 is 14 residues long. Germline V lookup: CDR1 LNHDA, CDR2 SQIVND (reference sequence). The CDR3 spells CASSIDSYGPEQFF. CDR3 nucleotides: TGTGCCAGTAGTATAGATTCGTACGGGCCGGAGCAGTTCTTC. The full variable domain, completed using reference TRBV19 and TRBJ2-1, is DGGITQSPKYLFRKEGQNVTLSCEQNLNHDAMYWYRQDPGQGLRLIYYSQIVNDFQKGDIAEGYSVSREKKESFPLTVTSAQKNPTAFYLCASSIDSYGPEQFFGPGTRLTVL.

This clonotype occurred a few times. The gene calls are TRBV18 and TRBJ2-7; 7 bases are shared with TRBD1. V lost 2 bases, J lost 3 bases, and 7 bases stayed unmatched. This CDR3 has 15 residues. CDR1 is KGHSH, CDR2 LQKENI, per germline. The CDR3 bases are TGTGCCAGCTCACCAGTCACAGGGGACCTCTACGAGCAGTACTTC. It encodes CASSPVTGDLYEQYF. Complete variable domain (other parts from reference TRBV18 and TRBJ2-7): NAGVMQNPRHLVRRRGQEARLRCSPMKGHSHVYWYRQLPEEGLKFMVYLQKENIIDESGMPKERFSAEFPKEGPSILRIQQVVRGDSAAYFCASSPVTGDLYEQYFGPGTRLTVT.

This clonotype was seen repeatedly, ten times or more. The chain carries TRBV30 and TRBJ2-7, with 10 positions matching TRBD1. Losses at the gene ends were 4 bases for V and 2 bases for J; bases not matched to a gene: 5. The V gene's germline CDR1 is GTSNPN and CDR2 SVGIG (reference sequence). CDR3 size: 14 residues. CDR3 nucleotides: TGTGCCTGGACCGAAGACAGGGGGCCCTACGAGCAGTACTTC. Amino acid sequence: CAWTEDRGPYEQYF.

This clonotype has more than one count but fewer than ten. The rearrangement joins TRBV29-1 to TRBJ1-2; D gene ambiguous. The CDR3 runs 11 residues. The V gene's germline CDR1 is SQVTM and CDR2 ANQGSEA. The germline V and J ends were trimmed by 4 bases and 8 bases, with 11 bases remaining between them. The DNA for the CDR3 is TGCAGCGTTGTGTGGGTAGGAGGCTACACCTTC. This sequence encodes CSVVWVGGYTF. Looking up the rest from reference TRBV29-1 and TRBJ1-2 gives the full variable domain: SAVISQKPSRDICQRGTSLTIQCQVDSQVTMMFWYRQQPGQSLTLIATANQGSEATYESGFVIDKFPISRPNLTFSTLTVSNMSPEDSSIYLCSVVWVGGYTFGSGTRLTVV.

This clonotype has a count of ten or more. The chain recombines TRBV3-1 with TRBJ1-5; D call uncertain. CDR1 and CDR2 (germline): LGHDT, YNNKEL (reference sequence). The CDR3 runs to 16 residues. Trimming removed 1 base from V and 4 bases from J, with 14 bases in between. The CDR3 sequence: CASSQVSVRLNQPQHF. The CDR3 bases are TGTGCCAGCAGCCAAGTCTCGGTCAGGCTAAATCAGCCCCAGCATTTT. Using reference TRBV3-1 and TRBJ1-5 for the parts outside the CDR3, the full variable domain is DTAVSQTPKYLVTQMGNDKSIKCEQNLGHDTMYWYKQDSKKFLKIMFSYNNKELIINETVPNRFSPKSPDKAHLNLHINSLELGDSAVYFCASSQVSVRLNQPQHFGDGTRLSIL.

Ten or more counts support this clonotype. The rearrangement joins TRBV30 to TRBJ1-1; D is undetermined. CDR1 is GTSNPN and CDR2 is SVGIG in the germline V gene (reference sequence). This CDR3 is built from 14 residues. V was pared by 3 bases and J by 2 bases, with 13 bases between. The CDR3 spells CAWRSGNDNTEAFF. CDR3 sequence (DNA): TGTGCCTGGAGGTCTGGGAACGACAACACTGAAGCTTTCTTT.

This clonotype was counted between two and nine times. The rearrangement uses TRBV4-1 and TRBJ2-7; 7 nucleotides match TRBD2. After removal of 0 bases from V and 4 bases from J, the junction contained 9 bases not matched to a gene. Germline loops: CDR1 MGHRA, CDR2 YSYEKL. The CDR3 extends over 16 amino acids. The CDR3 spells CASSQERRETMYEQYF. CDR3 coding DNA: TGCGCCAGCAGCCAAGAACGGCGGGAGACGATGTACGAGCAGTACTTC.

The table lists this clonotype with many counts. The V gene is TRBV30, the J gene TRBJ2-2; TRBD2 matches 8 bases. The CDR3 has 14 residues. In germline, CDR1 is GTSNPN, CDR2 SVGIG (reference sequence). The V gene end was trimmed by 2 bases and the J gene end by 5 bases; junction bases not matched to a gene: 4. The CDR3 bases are TGTGCCTGGAGTCGGGAGGGGAGGACCGGGGAGCTGTTTTTT. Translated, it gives CAWSREGRTGELFF. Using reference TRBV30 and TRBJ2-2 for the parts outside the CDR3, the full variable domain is SQTIHQWPATLVQPVGSPLSLECTVEGTSNPNLYWYRQAAGRGLQLLFYSVGIGQISSEVPQNLSASRPQDRQFILSSKKLLLSDSGFYLCAWSREGRTGELFFGEGSRLTVL.

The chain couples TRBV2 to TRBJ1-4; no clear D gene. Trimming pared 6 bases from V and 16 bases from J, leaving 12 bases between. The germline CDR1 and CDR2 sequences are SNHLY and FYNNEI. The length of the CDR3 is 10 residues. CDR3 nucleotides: TGTGCCAGCAGGGGTTTGACGGAGTTTTTT. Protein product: CASRGLTEFF.

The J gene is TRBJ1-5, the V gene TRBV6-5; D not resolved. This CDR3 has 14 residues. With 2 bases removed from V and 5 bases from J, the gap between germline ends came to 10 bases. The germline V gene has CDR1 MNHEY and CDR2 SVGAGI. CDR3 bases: TGTGCCAGCAGTTACCAAGTTGGGGATCAGCCCCAGCATTTT. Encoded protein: CASSYQVGDQPQHF.

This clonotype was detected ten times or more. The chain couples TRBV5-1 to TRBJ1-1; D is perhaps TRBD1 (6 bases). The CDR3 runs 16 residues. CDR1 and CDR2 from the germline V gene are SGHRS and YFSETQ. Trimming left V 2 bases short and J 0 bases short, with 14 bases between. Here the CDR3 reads CASSLSGTTVNTEAFF. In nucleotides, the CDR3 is TGCGCCAGCAGCTTATCTGGGACAACTGTGAACACTGAAGCTTTCTTT.

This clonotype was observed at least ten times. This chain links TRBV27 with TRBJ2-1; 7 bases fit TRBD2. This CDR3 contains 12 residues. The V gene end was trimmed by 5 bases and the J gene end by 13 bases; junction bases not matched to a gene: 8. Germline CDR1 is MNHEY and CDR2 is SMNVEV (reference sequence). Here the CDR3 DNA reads TGTGCCAGCAGTCCTCGAACTAGCGTTCAGTTCTTC. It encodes CASSPRTSVQFF.

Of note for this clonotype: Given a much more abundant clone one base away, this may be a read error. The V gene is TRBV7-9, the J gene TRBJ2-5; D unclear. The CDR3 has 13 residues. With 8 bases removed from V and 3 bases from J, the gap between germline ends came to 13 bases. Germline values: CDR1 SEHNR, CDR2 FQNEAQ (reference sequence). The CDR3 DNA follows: TGTGCCAGCGGCGAACAGAGAAAAGAGACCCAGTACTTC. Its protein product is CASGEQRKETQYF.

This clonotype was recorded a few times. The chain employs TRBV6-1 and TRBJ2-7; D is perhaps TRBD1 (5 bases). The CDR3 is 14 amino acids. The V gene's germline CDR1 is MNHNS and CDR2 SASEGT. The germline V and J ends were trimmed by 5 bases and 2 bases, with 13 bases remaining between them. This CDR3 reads CASSYLDTTYEQYF. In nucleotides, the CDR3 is TGTGCCAGCAGTTATCTGGACACCACCTACGAGCAGTACTTC.